These 29 T cell receptor beta chains share one sample of origin, sequenced in a study of PD-1 blockade in classical Hodgkin lymphoma. Some clones are missing from TCRdb's copy, which holds only in-frame ones; the method was immunoSEQ multiplex PCR. The table has 20,000 to 25,000 clones, approximately 70% seen once; the top ten hold 5.8%. Every patient had relapsed following autologous stem cell transplantation, and cohorts differed in brentuximab vedotin exposure. The material sequenced was peripheral blood mononuclear cells (PBMCs), taken at baseline. The receptors come from a human donor with classical Hodgkin lymphoma.

The chain employs TRBV6-1 and TRBJ2-6; TRBD1 matches 11 bases. The CDR3 runs 17 residues. The junction had 2 bases not matched to a gene; V was cut back by 4 bases and J by 0 bases. From germline, CDR1 is MNHNS and CDR2 SASEGT. The CDR3 sequence is CASSAGTGGSGANVLTF. In nucleotides, the CDR3 is TGTGCCAGCAGTGCCGGGACAGGGGGCTCTGGGGCCAACGTCCTGACTTTC.

This clone is medium-sized (0.01 to 0.1%) by share. The rearrangement uses TRBV28 and TRBJ1-1; D gene ambiguous. V lost 6 bases, J lost 1 base, and 9 bases lay in between. This CDR3 has 13 amino acids. Germline V lookup: CDR1 MDHEN, CDR2 SYDVKM. CDR3 loop: CASRNLGNTEAFF. CDR3 nucleotide sequence: TGTGCCAGCAGAAACTTGGGGAACACTGAAGCTTTCTTT.

The V and J genes are TRBV9 and TRBJ1-5; weak D call: TRBD1 (6 bases). Germline V gene sequence: CDR1 SGDLS, CDR2 YYNGEE. The CDR3 extends over 17 amino acids. V was shortened by 3 bases and J by 0 bases, with 16 bases between the two germline ends. The CDR3 sequence is CASSGPRQVHSNQPQHF. CDR3 DNA: TGTGCCAGCAGCGGACCTAGACAGGTTCATAGCAATCAGCCCCAGCATTTT.

This chain joins TRBV10-3 and TRBJ1-1, with no clear D. CDR1 and CDR2 from the germline V gene are ENHRY and SYGVKD. This CDR3 comprises 13 residues. V lost 11 bases and J 1 base, leaving 14 bases between the germline ends. The CDR3 DNA is TGTGCCGCAAAACCCAGTGCGAACACTGAAGCTTTCTTT. It is translated as CAAKPSANTEAFF.

J is TRBJ1-3 and V is TRBV28, with D perhaps TRBD1 (5 bases). Trimming pared 8 bases from V and 1 base from J, leaving 12 bases between. CDR3 size: 14 residues. The germline CDR1 and CDR2 sequences are MDHEN and SYDVKM. This CDR3 is CASREGRSGNTIYF. The CDR3 region has the DNA TGTGCCAGCCGTGAGGGGCGGTCTGGAAACACCATATATTTT.

CDR3 in DNA: TGTGCCAGCAGCTCTAGCGGGTGGGGCACAGATACGCAGTATTTT. Protein: CASSSSGWGTDTQYF. V is TRBV9 and J is TRBJ2-3; 8 bases agree with TRBD2. The CDR3 contains 15 residues. J was trimmed by 1 base and V by 4 bases; bases with no gene match: 5. Germline V gene lookup returns CDR1 SGDLS and CDR2 YYNGEE.

V is TRBV6-6 and J is TRBJ1-3; no clear D. In germline, CDR1 is MNHNY, CDR2 SVGAGI (reference sequence). This CDR3 has 16 residues. V lost 0 bases and J lost 0, with 9 bases in between. CDR3 amino acids: CASSYSGPSSGNTIYF. Here the CDR3 DNA reads TGTGCCAGCAGTTACTCTGGCCCGAGCTCTGGAAACACCATATATTTT.

The rearrangement uses TRBV19 and TRBJ2-7; possible D gene TRBD2, 5 bases. The CDR3 length is 14 residues. Germline values: CDR1 LNHDA, CDR2 SQIVND (reference sequence). Trimming took 7 bases from V and 0 from J, leaving 13 bases between them. The CDR3 nucleotides are TGTGCCAGTACCCGGACGGGGAGCTCCTACGAGCAGTACTTC. This gives the protein CASTRTGSSYEQYF.

The chain is built from TRBV4-3 and TRBJ2-5; no clear D gene. The CDR3 runs to 17 residues. The V and J ends lost 4 bases and 1 base respectively, with 19 bases between them. In germline, CDR1 is LGHNA, CDR2 YSLEER. The CDR3 DNA follows: TGCGCCAGCAGCCCTACCGGCGGCTCTAGGGTCCAAGAGACCCAGTACTTC. Its translation: CASSPTGGSRVQETQYF.

This clone has a single count. The rearrangement uses TRBV28 and TRBJ1-6, with TRBD1 matching 7 bases. Trimming removed 5 bases from V and 11 bases from J; junction bases left unmatched: 12. Looked up from germline, CDR1 is MDHEN and CDR2 is SYDVKM. There are 15 residues in the CDR3. CDR3: CASSQTGDGKTPLHF. CDR3 bases: TGTGCCAGCAGTCAAACAGGGGATGGGAAGACACCCCTCCACTTT.

The chain recombines TRBV10-3 with TRBJ1-6, with a tentative D call TRBD1 (6 bases). The CDR3 spans 14 residues. The ends were cut back, 7 bases at V and 0 bases at J, with 7 bases in the middle. Germline CDR1 and CDR2: ENHRY and SYGVKD. The chain's CDR3 is CAIKTGSYNSPLHF. CDR3 nucleotide sequence: TGTGCCATCAAGACAGGCTCCTATAATTCACCCCTCCACTTT.

By its share, this clone is medium-sized. The gene calls are TRBV5-1 and TRBJ2-2; D remains unclear. Germline V gives CDR1 SGHRS, CDR2 YFSETQ. V was shortened by 2 bases and J by 0 bases, with 8 bases between the two germline ends. CDR3 length: 15 residues. The CDR3 DNA is TGCGCCAGCAGCTTTGGCACCCCGAACACCGGGGAGCTGTTTTTT. This codes for CASSFGTPNTGELFF.

The genes are TRBV6-6 and TRBJ1-1; D is unclear. The CDR3 has 13 amino acids. Between the trimmed V and J ends, which lost 7 bases and 3 bases, there was a span of 12 bases. The V gene's germline CDR1 is MNHNY and CDR2 SVGAGI (reference sequence). The CDR3 loop reads CASTYEIDTEAFF. The DNA of the CDR3 is TGTGCCAGCACCTACGAGATCGACACTGAAGCTTTCTTT.

The chain uses TRBV28 and TRBJ1-2; D is unresolved. V shed 7 bases and J shed 5 bases, with 17 bases lying between them. The germline V gene encodes CDR1 MDHEN and CDR2 SYDVKM. The length of the CDR3 is 14 residues. Here the CDR3 DNA reads TGTGCCAGCAAAACCTCATCAGGCGTTTATGGCTACACCTTC. This sequence encodes CASKTSSGVYGYTF.

The table lists this clone with a few counts. This chain uses TRBV19 with TRBJ1-1; 9 bases fit TRBD1. Germline values: CDR1 LNHDA, CDR2 SQIVND (reference sequence). Trimming took 6 bases from V and 3 from J; bases not matched to a gene: 2. The CDR3 loop spans 13 amino acids. CDR3 nucleotide sequence: TGTGCCAGTAGACGGGACAGGGACACTGAAGCTTTCTTT. Protein: CASRRDRDTEAFF.

This chain connects TRBV2 to TRBJ2-7, with unresolved D. CDR3 length: 13 residues. V gave up 7 bases and J gave up 0 bases, with 10 bases separating them. Germline CDR1 is SNHLY and CDR2 is FYNNEI. CDR3 region: CASNPAFSYEQYF. DNA of the CDR3: TGTGCCAGCAACCCGGCCTTCTCCTACGAGCAGTACTTC.

V usage is TRBV2 and J usage is TRBJ2-7, with 13 bases fitting TRBD2. J gave up 3 bases and V 6 bases, and 5 bases lay outside the gene matches. Germline V gives CDR1 SNHLY, CDR2 FYNNEI. This CDR3 has 15 amino acids. CDR3 coding DNA: TGTGCCAGCAGGATGGGACTAGCGGGAAACTACGAGCAGTACTTC. Protein product: CASRMGLAGNYEQYF. Based on the CDR3 plus reference TRBV2 and TRBJ2-7, the full variable domain is EPEVTQTPSHQVTQMGQEVILRCVPISNHLYFYWYRQILGQKVEFLVSFYNNEISEKSEIFDDQFSVERPDGSNFTLKIRSTKLEDSAMYFCASRMGLAGNYEQYFGPGTRLTVT.

The gene calls are TRBV30 and TRBJ1-6; D perhaps matches TRBD1 (5 bases). This CDR3 comprises 13 residues. Trimming took 1 base from V and 8 from J, leaving 9 bases between them. Germline V CDR1 and CDR2: GTSNPN, SVGIG (reference sequence). In DNA, the CDR3 is TGTGCCTGGAGTGAGGTCAGGGATTCACCCCTCCACTTT. Encoded protein: CAWSEVRDSPLHF.

This rearrangement joins TRBV6-5 to TRBJ2-7; 7 bases are a match to TRBD1. The V gene end was trimmed by 0 bases and the J gene end by 2 bases; junction bases not matched to a gene: 4. The V gene's germline CDR1 is MNHEY and CDR2 SVGAGI. The CDR3 extends over 15 amino acids. The CDR3 here is CASSYSGGSTYEQYF. The CDR3 DNA reads TGTGCCAGCAGTTACTCAGGGGGCTCGACCTACGAGCAGTACTTC.

The CDR3 loop is CASSSHMGSYEQYF. The CDR3 DNA reads as TGTGCCAGCAGTTCCCACATGGGGTCCTACGAGCAGTACTTC. V and J are TRBV6-6 and TRBJ2-7; D gene ambiguous. Germline CDR1 and CDR2: MNHNY and SVGAGI (reference sequence). Deletions cut 4 bases from V and 1 base from J, with 11 bases between. This CDR3 has 14 amino acids.

This chain uses TRBV5-8 with TRBJ1-2; D gene ambiguous. Germline-derived CDR1 and CDR2 are SGHTS and YDEGEE. This CDR3 has 12 amino acids. Deletions cut 0 bases from V and 7 bases from J, with 7 bases between. CDR3 amino acids: CASSLGVRGYTF. In DNA form, the CDR3 reads TGTGCCAGCAGCTTGGGGGTTCGTGGCTACACCTTC.

This clone was seen once. This rearrangement joins TRBV5-1 to TRBJ2-5, with unresolved D. The V gene's germline CDR1 is SGHRS and CDR2 YFSETQ. The CDR3 has 14 amino acids. V dropped 0 bases and J dropped 7 bases, with 13 bases sitting between them. In DNA, the CDR3 is TGCGCCAGCAGCTTGGAGTCAGCCCTAAGGACCCAGTACTTC. Translating it yields CASSLESALRTQYF.

The chain has TRBV6-5 and TRBJ1-4; D is unclear. Trimming pared 3 bases from V and 11 bases from J, leaving 16 bases between. The CDR3 consists of 14 residues. Germline CDR1 MNHEY, CDR2 SVGAGI. The CDR3 protein is CASSYNPTEVKLFF. CDR3 nucleotide sequence: TGTGCCAGCAGTTATAATCCCACGGAGGTGAAACTGTTTTTT.

This chain links TRBV18 with TRBJ2-2; D is possibly TRBD1 or TRBD2 (6 bases each). Trimming left V 2 bases short and J 4 bases short, with 17 bases between. In germline, CDR1 is KGHSH, CDR2 LQKENI. There are 17 residues in the CDR3. Written as DNA, the CDR3 is TGTGCCAGCTCACCAGAGGGGCCGGGGGCAGGCACCGGGGAGCTGTTTTTT. Translated, it gives CASSPEGPGAGTGELFF. The entire variable domain, with the rest obtained from reference TRBV18 and TRBJ2-2, is as follows: NAGVMQNPRHLVRRRGQEARLRCSPMKGHSHVYWYRQLPEEGLKFMVYLQKENIIDESGMPKERFSAEFPKEGPSILRIQQVVRGDSAAYFCASSPEGPGAGTGELFFGEGSRLTVL.

This clone is termed medium-sized. The V and J genes are TRBV27 and TRBJ2-1, with 8 bases lining up with TRBD2. This CDR3 is 15 amino acids long. Germline CDR1 MNHEY, CDR2 SMNVEV (reference sequence). Losses at the gene ends were 5 bases for V and 2 bases for J; bases not matched to a gene: 5. CDR3: CASSQLAAPYNEQFF. DNA for the CDR3: TGTGCCAGCAGTCAACTAGCGGCTCCCTACAATGAGCAGTTCTTC.

In DNA, the CDR3 is TGTGCCAGCAGCGCCGCGGGACAGGGCGTGGAGACCCAGTACTTC. Encoded protein: CASSAAGQGVETQYF. This rearrangement joins TRBV9 to TRBJ2-5; 9 bases align to TRBD1. J lost 5 bases, V lost 3 bases, and 8 bases had no gene match. Germline CDR1 is SGDLS and CDR2 is YYNGEE. The CDR3 totals 15 residues.

The chain joins TRBV11-2 to TRBJ2-2, with 11 bases that match TRBD1. Germline V CDR1 and CDR2: SGHAT, FQNNGV. CDR3 size: 15 residues. The V gene end was trimmed by 6 bases and the J gene end by 5 bases; junction bases not matched to a gene: 5. CDR3 in amino acids: CASSPGTGGTGELFF. CDR3 coding DNA: TGTGCCAGCAGTCCCGGGACAGGGGGAACCGGGGAGCTGTTTTTT.

The V gene is TRBV7-9, the J gene TRBJ2-1; D is uncertain. The CDR3 consists of 12 residues. Germline CDR1 and CDR2: SEHNR and FQNEAQ (reference sequence). V lost 7 bases and J lost 4, with 8 bases in between. CDR3 bases: TGTGCCAGCATTGCAGCGTACAATGAGCAGTTCTTC. It specifies CASIAAYNEQFF.

This chain connects TRBV28 to TRBJ2-7, with 9 bases fitting TRBD2. CDR1 is MDHEN, CDR2 SYDVKM, per germline. This CDR3 contains 14 residues. J lost 7 bases, V lost 5 bases, and 9 bases had no gene match. Here the CDR3 reads CASSDLAAGGEQYF. Written as DNA, the CDR3 is TGTGCCAGCAGTGATCTAGCGGCGGGGGGGGAGCAGTACTTC.